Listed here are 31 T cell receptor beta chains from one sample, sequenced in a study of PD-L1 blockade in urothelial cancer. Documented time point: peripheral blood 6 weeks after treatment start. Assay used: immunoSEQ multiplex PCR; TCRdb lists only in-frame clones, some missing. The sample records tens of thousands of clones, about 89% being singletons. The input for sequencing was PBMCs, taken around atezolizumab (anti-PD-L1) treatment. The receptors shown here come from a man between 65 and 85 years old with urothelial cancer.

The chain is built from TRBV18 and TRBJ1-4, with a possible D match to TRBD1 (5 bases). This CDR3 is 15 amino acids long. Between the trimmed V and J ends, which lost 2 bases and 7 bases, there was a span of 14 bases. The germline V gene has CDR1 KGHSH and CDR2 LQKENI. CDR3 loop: CASSPGARVGEKLFF. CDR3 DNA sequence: TGTGCCAGCTCACCAGGCGCCAGGGTGGGTGAAAAACTGTTTTTT.

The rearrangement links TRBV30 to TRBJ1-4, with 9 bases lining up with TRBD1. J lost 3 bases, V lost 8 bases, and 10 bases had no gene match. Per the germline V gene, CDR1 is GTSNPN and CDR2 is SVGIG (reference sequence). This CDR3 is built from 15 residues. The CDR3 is CASRDRAASNEKLFF. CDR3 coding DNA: TGTGCCAGCCGGGACAGGGCAGCGTCTAATGAAAAACTGTTTTTT.

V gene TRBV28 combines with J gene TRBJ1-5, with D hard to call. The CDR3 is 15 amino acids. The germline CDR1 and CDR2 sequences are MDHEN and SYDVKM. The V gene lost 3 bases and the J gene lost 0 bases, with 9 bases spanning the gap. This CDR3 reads CASSFFSNSNQPQHF. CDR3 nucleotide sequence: TGTGCCAGCAGTTTCTTCAGTAATAGCAATCAGCCCCAGCATTTT.

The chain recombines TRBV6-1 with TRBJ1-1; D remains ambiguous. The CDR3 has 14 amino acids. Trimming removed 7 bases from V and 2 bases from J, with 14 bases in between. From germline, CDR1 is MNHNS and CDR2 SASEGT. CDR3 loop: CASTLDGRNTEAFF. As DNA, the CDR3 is TGTGCCAGCACCTTGGACGGGAGAAACACTGAAGCTTTCTTT.

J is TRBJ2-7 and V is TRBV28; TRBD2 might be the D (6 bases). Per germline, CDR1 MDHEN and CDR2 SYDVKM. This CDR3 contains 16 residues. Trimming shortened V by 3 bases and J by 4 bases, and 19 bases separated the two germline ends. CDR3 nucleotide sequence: TGTGCCAGCAGTTTCCATAGCGGCTGGGAGTTTTACGAGCAGTACTTC. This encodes CASSFHSGWEFYEQYF.

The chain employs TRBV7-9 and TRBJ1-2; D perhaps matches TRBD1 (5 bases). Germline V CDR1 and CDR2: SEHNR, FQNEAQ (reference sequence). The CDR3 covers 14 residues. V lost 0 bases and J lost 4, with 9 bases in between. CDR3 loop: CASSLAGGAYGYTF. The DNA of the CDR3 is TGTGCCAGCAGCTTAGCGGGGGGAGCCTATGGCTACACCTTC.

CDR3 residues: CASSPHRGANEKLFF. CDR3 sequence (DNA): TGTGCCAGCAGTCCGCACAGGGGAGCTAATGAAAAACTGTTTTTT. V and J are TRBV28 and TRBJ1-4, with 7 bases that match TRBD1. This CDR3 is 15 amino acids long. Germline V gene lookup returns CDR1 MDHEN and CDR2 SYDVKM. Germline trimming cut 5 bases from V and 3 bases from J; bases unmatched to any gene: 6.

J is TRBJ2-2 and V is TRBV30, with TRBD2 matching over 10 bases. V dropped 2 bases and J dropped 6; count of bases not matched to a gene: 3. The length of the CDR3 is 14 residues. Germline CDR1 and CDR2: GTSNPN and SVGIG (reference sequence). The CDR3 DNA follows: TGTGCCTGGAGTCAGCTAGCGGGAGCCGGGGAGCTGTTTTTT. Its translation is CAWSQLAGAGELFF.

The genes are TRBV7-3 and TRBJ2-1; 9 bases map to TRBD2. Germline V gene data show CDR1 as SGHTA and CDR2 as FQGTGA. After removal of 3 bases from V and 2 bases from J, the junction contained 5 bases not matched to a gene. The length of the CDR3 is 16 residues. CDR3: CASSLATSGPYNEQFF. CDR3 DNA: TGTGCCAGCAGCTTGGCGACTAGCGGACCCTACAATGAGCAGTTCTTC. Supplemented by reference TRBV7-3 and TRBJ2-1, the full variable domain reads GAGVSQTPSNKVTEKGKYVELRCDPISGHTALYWYRQSLGQGPEFLIYFQGTGAADDSGLPNDRFFAVRPEGSVSTLKIQRTERGDSAVYLCASSLATSGPYNEQFFGPGTRLTVL.

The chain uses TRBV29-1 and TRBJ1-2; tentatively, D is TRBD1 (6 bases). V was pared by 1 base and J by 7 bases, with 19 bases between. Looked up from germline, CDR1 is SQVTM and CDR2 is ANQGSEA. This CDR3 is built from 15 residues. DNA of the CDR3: TGCAGCGTTGAAGTAGGCGGGCGGGGGGCGTCTGGCTACACCTTC. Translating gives CSVEVGGRGASGYTF.

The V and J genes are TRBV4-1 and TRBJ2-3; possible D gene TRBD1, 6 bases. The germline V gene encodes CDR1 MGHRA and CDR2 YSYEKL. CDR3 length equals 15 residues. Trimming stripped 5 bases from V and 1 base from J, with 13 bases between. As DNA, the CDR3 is TGCGCCAGCAGCAAGGGGGAGTTTGGCACAGATACGCAGTATTTT. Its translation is CASSKGEFGTDTQYF.

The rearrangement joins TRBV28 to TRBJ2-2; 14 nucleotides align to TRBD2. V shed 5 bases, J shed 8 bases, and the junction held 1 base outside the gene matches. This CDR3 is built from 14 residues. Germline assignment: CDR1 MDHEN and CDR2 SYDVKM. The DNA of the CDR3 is TGTGCCAGCAGTCGGACTAGCGGGAGGGGGGAGCTGTTTTTT. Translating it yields CASSRTSGRGELFF.

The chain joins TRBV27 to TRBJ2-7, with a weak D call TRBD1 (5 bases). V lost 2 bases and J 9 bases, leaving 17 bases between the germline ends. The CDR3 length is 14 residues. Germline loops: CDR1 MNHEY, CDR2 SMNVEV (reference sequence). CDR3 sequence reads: CASSLVPQGFRQYF. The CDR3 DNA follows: TGTGCCAGCAGTTTAGTCCCCCAGGGATTTCGGCAGTACTTC.

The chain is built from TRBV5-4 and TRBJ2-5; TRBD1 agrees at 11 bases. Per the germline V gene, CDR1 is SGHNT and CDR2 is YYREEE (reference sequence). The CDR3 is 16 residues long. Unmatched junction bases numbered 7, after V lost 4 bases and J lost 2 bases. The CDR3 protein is CASSRGGTGGQETQYF. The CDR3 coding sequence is TGTGCCAGCAGCCGAGGCGGGACAGGGGGACAAGAGACCCAGTACTTC.

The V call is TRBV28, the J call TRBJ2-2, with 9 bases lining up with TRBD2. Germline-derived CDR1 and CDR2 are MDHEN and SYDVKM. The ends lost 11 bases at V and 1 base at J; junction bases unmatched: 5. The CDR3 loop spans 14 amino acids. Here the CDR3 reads CAAGGGGNTGELFF. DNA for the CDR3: TGTGCCGCGGGAGGGGGGGGGAACACCGGGGAGCTGTTTTTT.

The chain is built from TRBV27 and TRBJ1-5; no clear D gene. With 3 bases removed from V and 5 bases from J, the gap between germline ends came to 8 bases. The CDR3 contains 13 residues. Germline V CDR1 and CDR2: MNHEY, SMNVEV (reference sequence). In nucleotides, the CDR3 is TGTGCCAGCAGTTTTGACGGGGATCAGCCCCAGCATTTT. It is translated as CASSFDGDQPQHF.

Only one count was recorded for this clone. CDR3 nucleotides: TGTGCCAGCAGCCCCGAGTTTAGGCGCGGGGCCGCTTTCTTT. It is translated as CASSPEFRRGAAFF. The chain has TRBV7-6 and TRBJ1-1, with TRBD1 as a possible D gene (5 bases). This CDR3 region has 14 residues. Germline-derived CDR1 and CDR2 are SGHVS and FNYEAQ. V was pared by 5 bases and J by 11 bases, with 21 bases between.

The CDR3 protein is CASKFGLAGGSEQFF. As DNA, the CDR3 is TGTGCCAGCAAATTCGGACTAGCGGGAGGCAGTGAGCAGTTCTTC. The V call is TRBV6-5, the J call TRBJ2-1; 14 nucleotides line up with TRBD2. The CDR3 runs 15 residues. The V and J ends lost 7 bases and 9 bases, in that order; junction bases with no gene match: 8. CDR1 is MNHEY and CDR2 is SVGAGI in the germline V gene.

Written as DNA, the CDR3 is TGTGCCACCCGAAGTATAGCGGGAGACGAGCAGTACTTC. Its translation is CATRSIAGDEQYF. The chain couples TRBV11-2 to TRBJ2-7; 9 positions agree with TRBD2. The CDR3 extends over 13 amino acids. Per germline, CDR1 SGHAT and CDR2 FQNNGV. With V trimmed by 10 bases and J by 5 bases, 9 bases remained unmatched.

The CDR3, as DNA: TGTGCCAGCAGACCCCCGACAGGGTTGGGGCAGTTCTTC. This translates into CASRPPTGLGQFF. The chain joins TRBV28 to TRBJ2-1; 7 bases align to TRBD1. Germline CDR1 is MDHEN and CDR2 is SYDVKM. The CDR3 is 13 residues long. Unmatched junction bases numbered 11, after V lost 6 bases and J lost 12 bases.

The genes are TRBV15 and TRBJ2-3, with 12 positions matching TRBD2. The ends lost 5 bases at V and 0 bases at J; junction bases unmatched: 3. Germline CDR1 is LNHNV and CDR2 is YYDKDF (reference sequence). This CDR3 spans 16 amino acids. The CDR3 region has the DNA TGTGCCACCAGCCCCGGACTAGCGGGGAGCACAGATACGCAGTATTTT. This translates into CATSPGLAGSTDTQYF.

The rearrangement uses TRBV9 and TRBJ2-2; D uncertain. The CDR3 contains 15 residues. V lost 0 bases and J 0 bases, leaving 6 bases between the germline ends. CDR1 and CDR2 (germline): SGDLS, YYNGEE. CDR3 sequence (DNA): TGTGCCAGCAGCGTAGGAGGAGCGAACACCGGGGAGCTGTTTTTT. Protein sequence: CASSVGGANTGELFF. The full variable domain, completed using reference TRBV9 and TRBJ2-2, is DSGVTQTPKHLITATGQRVTLRCSPRSGDLSVYWYQQSLDQGLQFLIQYYNGEERAKGNILERFSAQQFPDLHSELNLSSLELGDSALYFCASSVGGANTGELFFGEGSRLTVL.

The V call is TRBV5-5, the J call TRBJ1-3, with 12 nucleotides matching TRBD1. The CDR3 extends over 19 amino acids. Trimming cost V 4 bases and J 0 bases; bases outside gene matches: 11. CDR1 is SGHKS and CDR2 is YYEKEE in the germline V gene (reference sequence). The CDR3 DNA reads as TGTGCCAGCAGCCCGGGGACAGGGGGCGTAGGAAGCTCTGGAAACACCATATATTTT. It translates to CASSPGTGGVGSSGNTIYF.

This chain's CDR3 is CASSLTAGEAYEQYF. The CDR3 bases are TGTGCCAGCAGCTTAACAGCGGGAGAGGCCTACGAGCAGTACTTC. The V call is TRBV7-9, the J call TRBJ2-7; 8 nucleotides line up with TRBD2. V lost 2 bases, J lost 2 bases, and 5 bases stayed unmatched. This CDR3 region has 15 residues. The V gene's germline CDR1 is SEHNR and CDR2 FQNEAQ (reference sequence).

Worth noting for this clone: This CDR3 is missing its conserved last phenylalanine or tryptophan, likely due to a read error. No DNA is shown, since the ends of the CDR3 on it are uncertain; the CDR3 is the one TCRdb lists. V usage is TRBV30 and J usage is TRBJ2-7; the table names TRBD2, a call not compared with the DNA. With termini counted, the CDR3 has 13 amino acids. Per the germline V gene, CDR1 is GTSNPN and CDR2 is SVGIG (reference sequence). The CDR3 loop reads CAWSSPLASFTLL.

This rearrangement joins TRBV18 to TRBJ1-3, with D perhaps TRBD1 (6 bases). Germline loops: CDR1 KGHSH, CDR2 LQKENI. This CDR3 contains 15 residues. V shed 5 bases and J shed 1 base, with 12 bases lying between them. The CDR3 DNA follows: TGTGCCAGCTCATCTACAGGGTTATCTGGAAACACCATATATTTT. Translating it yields CASSSTGLSGNTIYF.

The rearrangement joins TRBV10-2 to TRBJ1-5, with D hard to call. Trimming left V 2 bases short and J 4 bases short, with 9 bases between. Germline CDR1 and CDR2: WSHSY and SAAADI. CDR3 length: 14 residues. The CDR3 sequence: CASSELARNQPQHF. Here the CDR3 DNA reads TGCGCCAGCAGTGAGCTGGCAAGAAATCAGCCCCAGCATTTT.

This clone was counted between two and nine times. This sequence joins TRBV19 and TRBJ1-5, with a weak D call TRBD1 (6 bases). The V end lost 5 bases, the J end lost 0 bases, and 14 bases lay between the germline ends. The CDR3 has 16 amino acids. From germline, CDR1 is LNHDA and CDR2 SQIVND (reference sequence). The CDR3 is CASSVTGTTSNQPQHF. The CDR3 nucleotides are TGTGCCAGTAGTGTCACCGGGACAACTAGCAATCAGCCCCAGCATTTT.

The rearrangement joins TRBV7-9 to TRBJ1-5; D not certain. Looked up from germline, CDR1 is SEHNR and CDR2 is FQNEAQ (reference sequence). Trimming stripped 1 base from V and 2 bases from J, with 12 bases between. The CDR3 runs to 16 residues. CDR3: CASSLGSGSGNQPQHF. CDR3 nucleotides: TGTGCCAGCAGCTTAGGTTCGGGGAGTGGCAATCAGCCCCAGCATTTT.

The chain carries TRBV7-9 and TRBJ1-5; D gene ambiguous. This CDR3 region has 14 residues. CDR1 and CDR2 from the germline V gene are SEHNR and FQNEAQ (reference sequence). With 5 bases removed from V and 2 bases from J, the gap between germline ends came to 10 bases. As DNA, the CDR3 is TGTGCCAGCAGCGGAGATTTGGGCAATCAGCCCCAGCATTTT. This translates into CASSGDLGNQPQHF. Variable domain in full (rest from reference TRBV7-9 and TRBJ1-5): DTGVSQNPRHKITKRGQNVTFRCDPISEHNRLYWYRQTLGQGPEFLTYFQNEAQLEKSRLLSDRFSAERPKGSFSTLEIQRTEQGDSAMYLCASSGDLGNQPQHFGDGTRLSIL.

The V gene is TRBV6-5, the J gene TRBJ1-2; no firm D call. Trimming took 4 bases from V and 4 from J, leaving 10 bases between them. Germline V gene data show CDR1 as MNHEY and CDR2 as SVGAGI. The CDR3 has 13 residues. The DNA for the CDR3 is TGTGCCAGCAGTTCCGGTAGTGGCTATGGCTACACCTTC. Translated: CASSSGSGYGYTF.